The sequence of this T cell receptor beta chain was determined in a study of T cells after yellow fever vaccination. Study results and caveats: A faster peak, day 5 versus 15, was reached by the weaker secondary response. Abundant contaminating clonotypes from the bulk population could appear in FACS-sorted repertoires.

Germline-derived CDR1 and CDR2 are LGHNA and YNFKEQ. The CDR3 consists of 16 residues. The V end lost 0 bases, the J end lost 4 bases, and 12 bases lay between the germline ends. There are many counts of this clonotype. The antigen is undetermined. Using its own MiXCR run on the 5' RACE reads, TCRdb lists one record per CDR3 protein. The table has 140,000 to 150,000 distinct CDR3 sequences, 6.6% seen once; the top ten hold under 0.7%. V and J are TRBV4-2 and TRBJ2-2, with D tentatively TRBD1 or TRBD2 (6 bases each). The specimen was CD4+ T cells sorted from PBMCs, collected 10 days after the yellow fever booster vaccination. This TCR derives from a man younger than 45 who received the YFV17D yellow fever vaccine. The CDR3 DNA reads TGTGCCAGCAGCCAAGAGGGGGGCTCGGGCACCGGGGAGCTGTTTTTT. Its translation: CASSQEGGSGTGELFF.